These 11 T cell receptor beta chains originate from one sample sequenced in a study of T cell responses to AZD1222 COVID-19 vaccine. Only in-frame clones appear in the TCRdb table, and some are missing; sequencing was by immunoSEQ multiplex PCR. The sample includes over 150,000 clones, 70% to 90% seen only once; the top ten take 5.5%. The specimen comprised peripheral blood, sampled on day 0 of MenACWY control vaccination. All receptors derive from an adult in good health.

J is TRBJ2-5 and V is TRBV15; D is possibly TRBD2 (5 bases). CDR3 size: 15 residues. Deletions cut 0 bases from V and 1 base from J, with 9 bases between. Germline lookup yields CDR1 LNHNV and CDR2 YYDKDF (reference sequence). CDR3 sequence: CATSREGGSQETQYF. The CDR3 nucleotides read TGTGCCACCAGCAGAGAAGGAGGCTCCCAAGAGACCCAGTACTTC.

The rearrangement joins TRBV28 to TRBJ1-5; weak D call: TRBD1 (6 bases). The ends were cut back, 11 bases at V and 0 bases at J, with 11 bases in the middle. The CDR3 length is 13 residues. Germline CDR1 is MDHEN and CDR2 is SYDVKM. The CDR3 reads CASGAYSNQPQHF. CDR3 DNA sequence: TGTGCCTCGGGGGCCTATAGCAATCAGCCCCAGCATTTT.

The rearrangement links TRBV4-1 to TRBJ2-1; no clear D. The germline gives CDR1 MGHRA, CDR2 YSYEKL. This CDR3 comprises 15 residues. The V gene lost 0 bases and the J gene lost 5 bases, with 11 bases spanning the gap. The CDR3 sequence: CASSQEDSKDNEQFF. In DNA form, the CDR3 reads TGCGCCAGCAGCCAAGAAGATAGCAAAGACAATGAGCAGTTCTTC.

This clone was observed a single time. The chain joins TRBV27 to TRBJ2-5, with 10 bases identical to TRBD2. The CDR3 extends over 16 amino acids. With 11 bases clipped from V and 13 bases from J, the junction kept 25 bases outside the gene matches. CDR1 MNHEY and CDR2 SMNVEV come from the germline V gene (reference sequence). The CDR3 here is CAGKKGWLAGDFASYF. For the CDR3, the DNA is TGTGCCGGTAAAAAAGGTTGGCTAGCGGGGGACTTTGCCTCGTACTTC.

V gene TRBV5-4 combines with J gene TRBJ2-7, with TRBD1 as a possible D gene (6 bases). Trimming left V 3 bases short and J 7 bases short, with 20 bases between. Germline-derived CDR1 and CDR2 are SGHNT and YYREEE (reference sequence). CDR3 length equals 15 residues. CDR3 nucleotides: TGTGCCAGCAGCTCACTGAAACAGGGAGTACGAGAGCAGTACTTC. Translation: CASSSLKQGVREQYF.

This clone was counted only a few times. The chain has TRBV29-1 and TRBJ2-6; the D is unclear. The CDR3 is 15 residues long. Germline-derived CDR1 and CDR2 are SQVTM and ANQGSEA. V was pared by 8 bases and J by 0 bases, with 14 bases between. In nucleotides, the CDR3 is TGCAGCACCACGACCCCAGGCTCTGGGGCCAACGTCCTGACTTTC. Translated: CSTTTPGSGANVLTF.

The V gene is TRBV18, the J gene TRBJ2-1, with TRBD1 identical over 7 bases. The CDR3 is 15 amino acids. Germline-derived CDR1 and CDR2 are KGHSH and LQKENI. Trimming removed 2 bases from V and 6 bases from J; junction bases left unmatched: 7. The CDR3 region has the DNA TGTGCCAGCTCACCAAGGGGGCTAGTAGGCAATGAGCAGTTCTTC. Residues: CASSPRGLVGNEQFF.

V usage is TRBV3-1 (or the pseudogene TRBV3-2) and J usage is TRBJ1-1, with D possibly being TRBD1 (5 bases). The CDR3 covers 11 residues. Germline CDR1 LGHDT, CDR2 YNNKEL (reference sequence). V lost 8 bases to trimming and J lost 6 bases, with 10 bases between them. As DNA, the CDR3 is TGTGCCAGCGGACAAAAACCTGAAGCTTTCTTT. Translation: CASGQKPEAFF.

In DNA form, the CDR3 reads TGTGCCAGCAGTTTGACAGGGCATAACTATGGCTACACCTTC. It specifies CASSLTGHNYGYTF. The gene calls are TRBV27 and TRBJ1-2; 7 bases line up with TRBD1. The CDR3 covers 14 residues. J lost 1 base, V lost 3 bases, and 2 bases had no gene match. Germline CDR1 is MNHEY and CDR2 is SMNVEV (reference sequence).

The CDR3 sequence is CASSWALARGYTF. The CDR3 DNA sequence: TGTGCCAGCAGTTGGGCCCTAGCAAGGGGCTACACCTTC. This sequence joins TRBV28 and TRBJ1-2; D is ambiguous. The CDR3 is 13 amino acids. The V and J ends lost 4 bases and 8 bases respectively, with 14 bases between them. Germline CDR1 reads MDHEN; CDR2 reads SYDVKM.

This clone was detected only once. The chain has TRBV19 and TRBJ2-1; TRBD2 agrees at 15 bases. The CDR3 covers 17 residues. J was trimmed by 9 bases and V by 5 bases; bases with no gene match: 11. Germline CDR1 is LNHDA and CDR2 is SQIVND (reference sequence). The CDR3 here is CASSSTGTSGRSGEQFF. The CDR3 DNA sequence: TGTGCCAGTAGTTCCACCGGGACTAGCGGGAGGTCGGGTGAGCAGTTCTTC.